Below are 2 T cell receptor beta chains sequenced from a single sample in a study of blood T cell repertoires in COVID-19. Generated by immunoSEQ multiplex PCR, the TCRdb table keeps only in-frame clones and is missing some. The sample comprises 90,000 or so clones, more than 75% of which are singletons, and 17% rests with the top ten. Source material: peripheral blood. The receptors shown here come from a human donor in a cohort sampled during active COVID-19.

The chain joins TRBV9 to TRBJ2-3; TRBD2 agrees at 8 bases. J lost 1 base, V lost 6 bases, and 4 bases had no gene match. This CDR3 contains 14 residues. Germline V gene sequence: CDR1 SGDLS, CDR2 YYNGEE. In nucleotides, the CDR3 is TGTGCCAGCACCAATAGCGGGGGCACAGATACGCAGTATTTT. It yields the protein CASTNSGGTDTQYF.

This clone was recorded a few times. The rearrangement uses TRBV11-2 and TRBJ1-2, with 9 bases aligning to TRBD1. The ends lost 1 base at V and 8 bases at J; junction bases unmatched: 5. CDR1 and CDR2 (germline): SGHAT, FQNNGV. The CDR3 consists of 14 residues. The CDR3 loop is CASSLGGQGQGYTF. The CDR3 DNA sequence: TGTGCCAGCAGCTTAGGGGGACAGGGACAAGGCTACACCTTC.